These 5 T cell receptor beta chains were sequenced from one sample in a study of T cells after yellow fever vaccination. One entry per CDR3 protein, called by TCRdb with MiXCR from the 5' RACE reads. The sample has 300,000 or so distinct CDR3 sequences; 13% are singletons. The sample consisted of CD4+ T cells sorted from PBMCs, taken 45 days after the yellow fever booster vaccination. The receptors here all came from a man between 25 and 39 years old who received the YFV17D yellow fever vaccine.

This chain connects TRBV7-8 to TRBJ1-1, with D unclear. There are 13 residues in the CDR3. Trimming removed 3 bases from V and 6 bases from J, with 11 bases in between. CDR1 SGHVS and CDR2 FQNEAQ come from the germline V gene. The CDR3 loop reads CASSFEPGAEAFF. The CDR3 nucleotides are TGTGCCAGCAGCTTTGAGCCCGGAGCTGAAGCTTTCTTT.

This chain joins TRBV18 and TRBJ2-7, with D possibly matching TRBD1 (5 bases). Germline V gives CDR1 KGHSH, CDR2 LQKENI. Trimming stripped 3 bases from V and 2 bases from J, with 11 bases between. CDR3 length equals 14 residues. CDR3 protein: CASSPDITPYEQYF. CDR3 DNA sequence: TGTGCCAGCTCACCGGACATAACCCCCTACGAGCAGTACTTC.

This clonotype was picked up a small number of times. The chain recombines TRBV27 with TRBJ2-3; perhaps TRBD2 as D (7 bases). From germline, CDR1 is MNHEY and CDR2 SMNVEV (reference sequence). CDR3 length equals 15 residues. With 6 bases removed from V and 1 base from J, the gap between germline ends came to 14 bases. This CDR3 reads CASSRRGARTDTQYF. For the CDR3, the DNA is TGTGCCAGCAGCCGACGGGGGGCCCGCACAGATACGCAGTATTTT.

This clonotype appeared a few times. The rearrangement links TRBV5-1 to TRBJ2-1; no definite D call. Germline V gene data show CDR1 as SGHRS and CDR2 as YFSETQ. Trimming took 4 bases from V and 2 from J, leaving 10 bases between them. The CDR3 runs to 14 residues. In DNA, the CDR3 is TGCGCCAGCAGCCGGTCCGGCACCTACAATGAGCAGTTCTTC. Its protein product is CASSRSGTYNEQFF.

This clonotype was picked up a small number of times. V and J are TRBV30 and TRBJ2-5; D possibly corresponds to TRBD2 (5 bases). Per the germline V gene, CDR1 is GTSNPN and CDR2 is SVGIG (reference sequence). V gave up 1 base and J gave up 2 bases, with 14 bases separating them. The CDR3 extends over 15 amino acids. The CDR3 DNA reads TGTGCCTGGAGTGCGACCGGGGTACCTCAAGAGACCCAGTACTTC. As protein: CAWSATGVPQETQYF.